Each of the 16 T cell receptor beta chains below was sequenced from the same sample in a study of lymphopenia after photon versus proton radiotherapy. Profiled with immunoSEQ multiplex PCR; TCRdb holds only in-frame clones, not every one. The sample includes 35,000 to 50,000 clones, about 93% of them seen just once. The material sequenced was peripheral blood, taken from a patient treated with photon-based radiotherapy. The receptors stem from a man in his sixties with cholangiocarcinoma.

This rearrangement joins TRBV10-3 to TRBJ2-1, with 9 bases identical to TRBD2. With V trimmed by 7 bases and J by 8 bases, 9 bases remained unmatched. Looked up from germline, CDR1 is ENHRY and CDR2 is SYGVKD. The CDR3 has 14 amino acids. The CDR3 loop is CAINAGGLFDEQFF. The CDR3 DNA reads TGTGCCATCAACGCGGGGGGGCTATTTGATGAGCAGTTCTTC.

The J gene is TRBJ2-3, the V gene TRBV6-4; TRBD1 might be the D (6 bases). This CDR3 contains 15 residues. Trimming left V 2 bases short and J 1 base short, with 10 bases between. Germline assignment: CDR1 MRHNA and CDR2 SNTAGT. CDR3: CASSDVAGGTDTQYF. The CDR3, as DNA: TGTGCCAGCAGTGACGTGGCAGGGGGCACAGATACGCAGTATTTT.

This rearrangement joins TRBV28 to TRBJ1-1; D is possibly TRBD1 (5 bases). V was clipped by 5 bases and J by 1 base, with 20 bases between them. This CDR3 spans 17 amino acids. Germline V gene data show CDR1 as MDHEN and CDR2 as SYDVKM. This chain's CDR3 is CASSPPWRADRNTEAFF. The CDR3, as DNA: TGTGCCAGCAGTCCCCCGTGGAGGGCAGACAGGAACACTGAAGCTTTCTTT.

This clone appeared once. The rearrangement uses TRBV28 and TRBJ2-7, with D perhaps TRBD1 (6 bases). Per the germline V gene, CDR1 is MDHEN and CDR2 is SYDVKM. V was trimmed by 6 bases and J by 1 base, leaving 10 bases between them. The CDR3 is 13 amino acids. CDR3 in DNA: TGTGCCAGCAGAAAACAGGGTTCCTACGAGCAGTACTTC. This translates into CASRKQGSYEQYF.

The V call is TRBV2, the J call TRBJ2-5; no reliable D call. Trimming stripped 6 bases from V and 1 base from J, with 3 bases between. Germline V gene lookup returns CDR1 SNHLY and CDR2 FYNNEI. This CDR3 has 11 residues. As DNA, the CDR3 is TGTGCCAGCAGGCTCCAAGAGACCCAGTACTTC. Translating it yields CASRLQETQYF.

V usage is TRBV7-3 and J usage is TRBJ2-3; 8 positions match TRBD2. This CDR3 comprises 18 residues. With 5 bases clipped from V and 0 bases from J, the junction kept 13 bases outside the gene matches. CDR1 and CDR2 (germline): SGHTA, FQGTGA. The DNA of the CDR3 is TGTGCCAGCAGCCGTGGGGCTAGCGGGTTACCTAGCACAGATACGCAGTATTTT. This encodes CASSRGASGLPSTDTQYF.

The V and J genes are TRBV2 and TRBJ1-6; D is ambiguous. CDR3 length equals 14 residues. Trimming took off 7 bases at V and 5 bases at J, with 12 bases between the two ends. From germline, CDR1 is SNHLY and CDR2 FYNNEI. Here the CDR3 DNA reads TGTGCCAGCAACCTTCGTCAGAATAATTCACCCCTCCACTTT. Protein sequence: CASNLRQNNSPLHF.

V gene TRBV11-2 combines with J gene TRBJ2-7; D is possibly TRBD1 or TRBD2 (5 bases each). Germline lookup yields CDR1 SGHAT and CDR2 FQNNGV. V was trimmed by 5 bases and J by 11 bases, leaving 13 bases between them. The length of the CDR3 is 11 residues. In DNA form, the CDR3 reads TGTGCCAGCAGCGACCGGGACCAGAAGTACTTC. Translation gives CASSDRDQKYF.

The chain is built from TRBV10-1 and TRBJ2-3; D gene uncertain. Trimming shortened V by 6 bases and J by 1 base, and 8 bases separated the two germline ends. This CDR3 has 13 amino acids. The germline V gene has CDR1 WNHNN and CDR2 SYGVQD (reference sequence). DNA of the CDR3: TGCGCCAGCAGCTCGGCAGGCACAGATACGCAGTATTTT. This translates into CASSSAGTDTQYF.

In DNA, the CDR3 is TGTGCCAGCAGCTCAGGAGTTATTGCAACTAATGAAAAACTGTTTTTT. Translated: CASSSGVIATNEKLFF. This chain uses TRBV11-3 with TRBJ1-4, with D unclear. The V gene lost 4 bases and the J gene lost 0 bases, with 12 bases spanning the gap. The CDR3 sequence is 16 residues long. CDR1 SGHNT and CDR2 YENEEA come from the germline V gene.

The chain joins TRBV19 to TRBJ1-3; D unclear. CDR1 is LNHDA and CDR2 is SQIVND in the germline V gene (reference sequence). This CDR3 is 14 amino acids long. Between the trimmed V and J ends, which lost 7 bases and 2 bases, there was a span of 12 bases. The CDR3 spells CASTRTTPGNTIYF. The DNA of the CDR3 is TGTGCCAGTACTAGGACGACACCTGGAAACACCATATATTTT. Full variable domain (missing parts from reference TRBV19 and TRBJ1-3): DGGITQSPKYLFRKEGQNVTLSCEQNLNHDAMYWYRQDPGQGLRLIYYSQIVNDFQKGDIAEGYSVSREKKESFPLTVTSAQKNPTAFYLCASTRTTPGNTIYFGEGSWLTVV.

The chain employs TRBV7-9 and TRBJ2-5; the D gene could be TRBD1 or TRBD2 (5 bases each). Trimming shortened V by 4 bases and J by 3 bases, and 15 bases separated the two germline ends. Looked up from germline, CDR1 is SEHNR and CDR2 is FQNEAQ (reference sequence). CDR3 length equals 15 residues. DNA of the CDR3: TGTGCCAGCAGCTCCACGGGACGGAACGAAGAGACCCAGTACTTC. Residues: CASSSTGRNEETQYF.

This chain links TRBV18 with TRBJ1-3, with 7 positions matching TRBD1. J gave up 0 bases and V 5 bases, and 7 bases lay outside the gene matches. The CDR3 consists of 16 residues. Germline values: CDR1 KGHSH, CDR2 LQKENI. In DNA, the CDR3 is TGTGCCAGCTCATCAACAGGGGCGCGCTCTGGAAACACCATATATTTT. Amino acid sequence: CASSSTGARSGNTIYF.

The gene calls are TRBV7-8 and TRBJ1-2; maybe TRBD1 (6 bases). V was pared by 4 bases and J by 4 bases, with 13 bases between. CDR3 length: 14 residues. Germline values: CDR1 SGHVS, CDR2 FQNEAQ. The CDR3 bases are TGTGCCAGCAGCTCAGGGGCCGTCTCCTATGGCTACACCTTC. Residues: CASSSGAVSYGYTF. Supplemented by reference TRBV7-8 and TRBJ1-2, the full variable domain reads GAGVSQSPRYKVAKRGQDVALRCDPISGHVSLFWYQQALGQGPEFLTYFQNEAQLDKSGLPSDRFFAERPEGSVSTLKIQRTQQEDSAVYLCASSSGAVSYGYTFGSGTRLTVV.

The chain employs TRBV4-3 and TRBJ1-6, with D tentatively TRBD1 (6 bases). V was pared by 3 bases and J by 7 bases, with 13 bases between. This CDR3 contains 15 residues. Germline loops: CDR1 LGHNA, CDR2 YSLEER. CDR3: CASSQSGAANSPLHF. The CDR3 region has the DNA TGCGCCAGCAGCCAGTCAGGGGCAGCCAATTCACCCCTCCACTTT.

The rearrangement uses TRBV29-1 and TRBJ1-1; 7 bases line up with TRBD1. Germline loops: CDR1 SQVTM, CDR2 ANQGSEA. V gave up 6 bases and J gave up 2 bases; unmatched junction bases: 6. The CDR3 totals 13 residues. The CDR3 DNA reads TGCAGCGTCCTCAGGGGGGGTAACACTGAAGCTTTCTTT. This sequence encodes CSVLRGGNTEAFF.